One T cell receptor beta chain is described in this entry. Its specificity is unknown. Carrying unique molecular identifiers, the cDNA also gained a universal primer site through template switching. MiXCR, applied by TCRdb to the 5' RACE reads, yields one record per CDR3 protein. The sample shows approximately 630,000 distinct CDR3 sequences, about 7.6% of them seen only once. The data stem from a study of identical twins. Study conclusions and caveats: A partial confounding effect on zero-insertion analyses could come from invariant MAIT and iNKT cells.

The CDR3 is 17 amino acids. Trimming took 2 bases from V and 4 from J, leaving 20 bases between them. CDR1 and CDR2 (germline): ENHRY, SYGVKD. The data also belong to a second study, concerning yellow fever vaccine responses in identical twins.

This clonotype was sampled from a woman in her late teens or twenties in good health. The sequenced sample was PBMCs. The rearrangement links TRBV10-3 to TRBJ1-1; D remains ambiguous. CDR3 sequence reads: CAISEASFGLRGTEAFF. The DNA for the CDR3 is TGTGCCATCAGTGAGGCCTCATTTGGTCTCCGGGGCACTGAAGCTTTCTTT.